A single sample gave rise to the 17 T cell receptor beta chains below, sequenced in a study of human T cells and chemical hapten exposure. The time point denotes: healthy volunteer bleed at 2 weeks. The starting material, unfractionated whole blood, was used for total RNA extraction. MiXCR, applied by TCRdb to the RACE reads, yields one record per CDR3 protein. The sample records approximately 97,000 distinct CDR3 sequences, around 8.8% being singletons. The sample taken for sequencing was whole blood. These receptors originate from a female donor in good health. Some clones in this sample may be carry-over from other donors' samples.

This clonotype was counted a few times. V and J are TRBV7-9 and TRBJ1-1; D unclear. V gave up 4 bases and J gave up 6 bases, with 12 bases separating them. The germline V gene encodes CDR1 SEHNR and CDR2 FQNEAQ (reference sequence). This CDR3 is built from 13 residues. The CDR3 coding sequence is TGTGCCAGCAGCTCCGAGGGTCCGGCTGAAGCTTTCTTT. Protein: CASSSEGPAEAFF.

In its sample, this clonotype was seen many times. The gene calls are TRBV10-3 and TRBJ1-6; D is undetermined. The CDR3 sequence is 11 residues long. Trimming left V 10 bases short and J 4 bases short, with 5 bases between. Germline V gene lookup returns CDR1 ENHRY and CDR2 SYGVKD. The CDR3 DNA is TGTGCCACCTCGTATAATTCACCCCTCCACTTT. This translates into CATSYNSPLHF.

This clonotype was counted many times. The gene calls are TRBV13 and TRBJ2-1; 9 nucleotides agree with TRBD1. The CDR3 consists of 15 residues. In germline, CDR1 is PRHDT, CDR2 FYEKMQ (reference sequence). V gave up 3 bases and J gave up 10 bases; unmatched junction bases: 10. CDR3 nucleotide sequence: TGTGCCAGCAGCTTGGGGATTACAGGGGGCGTAGAGCAGTTCTTC. As protein: CASSLGITGGVEQFF.

This clonotype was found a few times. The chain recombines TRBV30 with TRBJ1-4, with D perhaps TRBD1 (6 bases). Trimming took off 1 base at V and 7 bases at J, with 7 bases between the two ends. CDR3 size: 12 residues. Looked up from germline, CDR1 is GTSNPN and CDR2 is SVGIG (reference sequence). CDR3 sequence: CAWSGQVEKLFF. Written as DNA, the CDR3 is TGTGCCTGGAGTGGACAGGTTGAAAAACTGTTTTTT.

This clonotype was picked up a small number of times. The chain uses TRBV5-1 and TRBJ2-7, with 10 bases aligning to TRBD2. V was pared by 4 bases and J by 3 bases, with 7 bases of the junction left unmatched. Germline CDR1 is SGHRS and CDR2 is YFSETQ. CDR3 size: 15 residues. CDR3 sequence: CASSDEREGRYEQYF. CDR3 DNA sequence: TGCGCCAGCAGCGACGAGCGGGAGGGCCGCTACGAGCAGTACTTC.

The chain employs TRBV20-1 and TRBJ1-5, with D perhaps matching TRBD1 (6 bases). Germline loops: CDR1 DFQATT, CDR2 SNEGSKA (reference sequence). Trimming stripped 4 bases from V and 2 bases from J, with 15 bases between. The CDR3 runs to 15 residues. In nucleotides, the CDR3 is TGCAGTGCTACCATGGGGGGCTTCGGCAATCAGCCCCAGCATTTT. Translating it yields CSATMGGFGNQPQHF.

This clonotype was counted between two and nine times. The rearrangement uses TRBV7-2 and TRBJ2-6, with D unclear. The CDR3 runs 15 residues. Germline V gene sequence: CDR1 SGHTA, CDR2 FQGNSA. Trimming removed 1 base from V and 0 bases from J, with 4 bases in between. The CDR3 DNA reads TGTGCCAGCAGCTTAGGACCCTCTGGGGCCAACGTCCTGACTTTC. Translated: CASSLGPSGANVLTF.

The chain links TRBV10-3 to TRBJ2-3; D perhaps matches TRBD1 (6 bases). The V end was cut by 6 bases, the J end by 3 bases, with 16 bases between. The CDR3 extends over 15 amino acids. Looked up from germline, CDR1 is ENHRY and CDR2 is SYGVKD. DNA for the CDR3: TGTGCCATCAGGAACCCTTTGCAGGGGACAGATACGCAGTATTTT. Translation gives CAIRNPLQGTDTQYF.

This clonotype was seen a single time. The chain couples TRBV5-4 to TRBJ2-1; maybe TRBD2 (6 bases). The CDR3 runs to 21 residues. Trimming shortened V by 3 bases and J by 0 bases, and 28 bases separated the two germline ends. Germline CDR1 SGHNT, CDR2 YYREEE (reference sequence). In DNA form, the CDR3 reads TGTGCCAGCAGCTGGGCGGGCAGGCTACTACTAGCCCAAAGCTCCTACAATGAGCAGTTCTTC. Translating it yields CASSWAGRLLLAQSSYNEQFF.

This clonotype appeared a few times. The chain couples TRBV27 to TRBJ2-7, with 8 nucleotides matching TRBD1. V lost 6 bases, J lost 5 bases, and 6 bases stayed unmatched. The germline V gene encodes CDR1 MNHEY and CDR2 SMNVEV (reference sequence). The CDR3 runs 13 residues. The CDR3 DNA is TGTGCCAGCAGACGGACAGGGCTAAACGAGCAGTACTTC. The encoded protein is CASRRTGLNEQYF.

This clonotype appeared many times. The rearrangement links TRBV6-4 to TRBJ2-2, with D unclear. The CDR3 is 13 amino acids. V was pared by 3 bases and J by 1 base, with 3 bases between. Germline V gene lookup returns CDR1 MRHNA and CDR2 SNTAGT. This chain's CDR3 is CASSEGNTGELFF. The CDR3 DNA reads as TGTGCCAGCAGTGAAGGGAACACCGGGGAGCTGTTTTTT.

This clonotype showed up just a few times. The rearrangement uses TRBV20-1 and TRBJ2-5; D call uncertain. CDR3 size: 13 residues. The germline V and J ends were trimmed by 7 bases and 2 bases, with 14 bases remaining between them. Per germline, CDR1 DFQATT and CDR2 SNEGSKA (reference sequence). The CDR3 DNA follows: TGCAGTGTTCTGTCACACCGACAAGAGACCCAGTACTTC. The encoded protein is CSVLSHRQETQYF.

This clonotype was seen at least ten times. The chain uses TRBV28 and TRBJ1-1, with 9 bases lining up with TRBD1. Germline CDR1 reads MDHEN; CDR2 reads SYDVKM. The V segment lost 2 bases and the J segment 3 bases; nucleotides outside the gene matches: 13. This CDR3 has 18 residues. The CDR3 nucleotides are TGTGCCAGCAGTTTAAACAGGGGGCATAAGAGGGTGGACACTGAAGCTTTCTTT. As protein: CASSLNRGHKRVDTEAFF. Based on the CDR3 plus reference TRBV28 and TRBJ1-1, the full variable domain is DVKVTQSSRYLVKRTGEKVFLECVQDMDHENMFWYRQDPGLGLRLIYFSYDVKMKEKGDIPEGYSVSREKKERFSLILESASTNQTSMYLCASSLNRGHKRVDTEAFFGQGTRLTVV.

Ten or more counts support this clonotype. The gene calls are TRBV29-1 and TRBJ1-1; D is perhaps TRBD1 (6 bases). Trimming took off 5 bases at V and 5 bases at J, with 15 bases between the two ends. Germline-derived CDR1 and CDR2 are SQVTM and ANQGSEA. The CDR3 contains 13 residues. This CDR3 reads CSVQKQGGTEAFF. The CDR3 coding sequence is TGCAGCGTTCAAAAACAGGGAGGGACTGAAGCTTTCTTT. Full variable domain (rest looked up from reference TRBV29-1 and TRBJ1-1): SAVISQKPSRDICQRGTSLTIQCQVDSQVTMMFWYRQQPGQSLTLIATANQGSEATYESGFVIDKFPISRPNLTFSTLTVSNMSPEDSSIYLCSVQKQGGTEAFFGQGTRLTVV.

The table lists this clonotype with a few counts. The chain carries TRBV3-1 and TRBJ2-1; tentative D call: TRBD1 (5 bases). CDR3 length equals 17 residues. The germline V and J ends were trimmed by 0 bases and 0 bases, with 12 bases remaining between them. Germline loops: CDR1 LGHDT, CDR2 YNNKEL (reference sequence). The CDR3 loop is CASSQDLGRSSYNEQFF. The DNA of the CDR3 is TGTGCCAGCAGCCAAGATCTGGGGCGAAGCTCCTACAATGAGCAGTTCTTC.

CDR3: CASSESDNSPLHF. The DNA for the CDR3 is TGTGCCAGCAGTGAGTCTGATAATTCACCCCTCCACTTT. V and J are TRBV2 and TRBJ1-6; no firm D call. Trimming took off 3 bases at V and 5 bases at J, with 5 bases between the two ends. Looked up from germline, CDR1 is SNHLY and CDR2 is FYNNEI. The CDR3 is 13 amino acids.

This clonotype was seen a handful of times. The chain is built from TRBV6-2 or TRBV6-3 and TRBJ2-2, with 9 bases matching TRBD2. CDR3 length equals 14 residues. Germline V gene data show CDR1 as MNHEY and CDR2 as SVGEGT. J was trimmed by 13 bases and V by 10 bases; bases with no gene match: 16. In DNA form, the CDR3 reads TGTGCCATCCTTACCGGACGGCGGGAGGGCCGGCTGTTTTTT. Translation gives CAILTGRREGRLFF.